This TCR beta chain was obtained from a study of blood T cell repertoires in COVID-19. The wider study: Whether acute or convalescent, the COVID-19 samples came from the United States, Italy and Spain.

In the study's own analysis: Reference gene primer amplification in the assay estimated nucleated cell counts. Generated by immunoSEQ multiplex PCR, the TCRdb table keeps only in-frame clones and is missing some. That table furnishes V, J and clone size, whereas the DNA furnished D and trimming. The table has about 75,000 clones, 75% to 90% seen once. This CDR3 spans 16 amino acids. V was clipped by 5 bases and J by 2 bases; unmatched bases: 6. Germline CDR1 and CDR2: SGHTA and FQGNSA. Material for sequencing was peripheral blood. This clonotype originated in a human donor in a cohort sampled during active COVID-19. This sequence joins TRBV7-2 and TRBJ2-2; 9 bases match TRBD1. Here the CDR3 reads CASSKGQGLNTGELFF. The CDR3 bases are TGTGCCAGCAGCAAGGGACAGGGCCTTAACACCGGGGAGCTGTTTTTT.